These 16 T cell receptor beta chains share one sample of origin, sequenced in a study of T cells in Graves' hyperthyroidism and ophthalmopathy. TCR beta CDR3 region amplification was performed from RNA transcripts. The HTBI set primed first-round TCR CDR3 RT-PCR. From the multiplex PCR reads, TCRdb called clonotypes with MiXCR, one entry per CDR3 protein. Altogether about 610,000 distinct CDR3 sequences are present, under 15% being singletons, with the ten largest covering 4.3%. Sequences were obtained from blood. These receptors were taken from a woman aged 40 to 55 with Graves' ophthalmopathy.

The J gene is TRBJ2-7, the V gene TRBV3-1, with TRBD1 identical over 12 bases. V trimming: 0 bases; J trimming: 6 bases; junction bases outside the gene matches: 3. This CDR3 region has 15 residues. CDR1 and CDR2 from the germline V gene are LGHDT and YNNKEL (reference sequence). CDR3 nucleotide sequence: TGTGCCAGCAGCCAAGAACCGGGACAGGGGGCCGAGCAGTACTTC. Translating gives CASSQEPGQGAEQYF.

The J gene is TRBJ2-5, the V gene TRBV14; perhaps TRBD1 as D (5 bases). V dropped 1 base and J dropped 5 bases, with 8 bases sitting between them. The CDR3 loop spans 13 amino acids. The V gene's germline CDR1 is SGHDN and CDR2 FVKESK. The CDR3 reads CASSQVGAETQYF. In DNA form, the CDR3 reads TGTGCCAGCAGCCAAGTTGGGGCGGAGACCCAGTACTTC.

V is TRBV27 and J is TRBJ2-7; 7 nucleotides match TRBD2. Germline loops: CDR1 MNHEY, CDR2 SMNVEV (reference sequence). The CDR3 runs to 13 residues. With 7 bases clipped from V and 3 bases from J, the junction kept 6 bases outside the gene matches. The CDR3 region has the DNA TGTGCCAGCAATTTGGGGGAGGGCTACGAGCAGTACTTC. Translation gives CASNLGEGYEQYF.

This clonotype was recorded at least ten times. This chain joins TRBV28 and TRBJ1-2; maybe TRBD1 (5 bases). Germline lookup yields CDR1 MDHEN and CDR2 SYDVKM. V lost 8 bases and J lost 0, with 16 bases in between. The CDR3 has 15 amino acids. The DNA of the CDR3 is TGTGCCAGCGGGGGTGGATCAGTCACTAACTATGGCTACACCTTC. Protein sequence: CASGGGSVTNYGYTF.

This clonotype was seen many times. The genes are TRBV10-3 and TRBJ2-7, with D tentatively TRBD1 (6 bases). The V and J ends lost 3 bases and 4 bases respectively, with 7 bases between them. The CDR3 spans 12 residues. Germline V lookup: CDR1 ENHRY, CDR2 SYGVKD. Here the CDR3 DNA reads TGTGCCATCAGTGACGGACAGTACGAGCAGTACTTC. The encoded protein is CAISDGQYEQYF.

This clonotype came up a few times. CDR3 bases: TGTGCCTGGAGTGTACGGTCCGCCTACGAGCAGTACTTC. Residues: CAWSVRSAYEQYF. The chain joins TRBV30 to TRBJ2-7; D not certain. Germline CDR1 is GTSNPN and CDR2 is SVGIG (reference sequence). CDR3 length equals 13 residues. Trimming cost V 0 bases and J 2 bases, with 8 bases left between them.

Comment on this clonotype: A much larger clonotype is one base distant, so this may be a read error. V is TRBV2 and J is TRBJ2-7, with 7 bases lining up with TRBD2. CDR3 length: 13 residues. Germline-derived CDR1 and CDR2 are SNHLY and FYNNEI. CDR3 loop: CTSTAGVGYEQYF. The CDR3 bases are TGTACCAGCACCGCGGGGGTCGGCTACGAGCAGTACTTC.

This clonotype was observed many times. CDR3 amino acids: CASSLNIGLAGGEQYF. CDR3 coding DNA: TGCGCCAGCAGCTTAAATATTGGACTAGCGGGAGGCGAGCAGTACTTC. The chain links TRBV5-1 to TRBJ2-7; 14 bases line up with TRBD2. Germline assignment: CDR1 SGHRS and CDR2 YFSETQ. J was trimmed by 6 bases and V by 2 bases; bases with no gene match: 7. CDR3 length: 16 residues.

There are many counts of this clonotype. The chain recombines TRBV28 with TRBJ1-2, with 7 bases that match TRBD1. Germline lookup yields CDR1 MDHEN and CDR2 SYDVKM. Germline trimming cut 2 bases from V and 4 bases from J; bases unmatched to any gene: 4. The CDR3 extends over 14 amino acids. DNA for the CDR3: TGTGCCAGCAGTTTAGGACAGGAGTTCTATGGCTACACCTTC. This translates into CASSLGQEFYGYTF.

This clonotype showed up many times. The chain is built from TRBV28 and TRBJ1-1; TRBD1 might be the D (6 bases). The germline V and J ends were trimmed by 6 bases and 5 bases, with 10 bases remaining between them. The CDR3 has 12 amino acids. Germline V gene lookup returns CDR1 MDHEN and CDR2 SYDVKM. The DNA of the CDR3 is TGTGCCAGCAGGGGGGGCGGAACTGAAGCTTTCTTT. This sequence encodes CASRGGGTEAFF.

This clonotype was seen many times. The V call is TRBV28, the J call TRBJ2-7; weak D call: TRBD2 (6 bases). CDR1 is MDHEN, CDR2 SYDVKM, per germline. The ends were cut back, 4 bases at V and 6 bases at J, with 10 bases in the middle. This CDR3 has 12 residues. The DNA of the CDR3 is TGTGCCAGCAGTTGGAGGGGTTTCGAGCAGTACTTC. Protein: CASSWRGFEQYF.

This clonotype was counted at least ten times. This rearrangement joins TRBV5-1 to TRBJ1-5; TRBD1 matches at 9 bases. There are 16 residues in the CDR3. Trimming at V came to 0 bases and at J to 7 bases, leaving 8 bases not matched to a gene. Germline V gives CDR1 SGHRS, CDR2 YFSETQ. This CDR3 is CASSLAGQGNGQPQHF. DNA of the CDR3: TGCGCCAGCAGCTTGGCGGGACAGGGCAACGGGCAGCCCCAGCATTTT.

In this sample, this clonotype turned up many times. The CDR3 DNA reads TGTGCCATCAGTGGCGGGAGCTCTGGAAACACCATATATTTT. Amino acids: CAISGGSSGNTIYF. The rearrangement links TRBV10-3 to TRBJ1-3; no firm D call. This CDR3 contains 14 residues. Germline CDR1 is ENHRY and CDR2 is SYGVKD. V was pared by 4 bases and J by 0 bases, with 7 bases between.

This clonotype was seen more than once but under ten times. The CDR3 loop is CSAVPTGSFYGYTF. The CDR3 DNA sequence: TGCAGCGCCGTCCCGACAGGGAGCTTCTATGGCTACACCTTC. The chain employs TRBV29-1 and TRBJ1-2, with 7 bases matching TRBD1. Per the germline V gene, CDR1 is SQVTM and CDR2 is ANQGSEA. V lost 7 bases to trimming and J lost 4 bases; unmatched junction nucleotides: 12. The CDR3 extends over 14 amino acids.

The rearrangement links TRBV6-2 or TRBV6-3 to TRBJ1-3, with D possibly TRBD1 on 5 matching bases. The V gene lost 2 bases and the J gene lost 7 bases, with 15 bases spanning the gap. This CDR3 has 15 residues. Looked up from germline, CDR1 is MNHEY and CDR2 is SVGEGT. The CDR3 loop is CASSYPGRWGNTIYF. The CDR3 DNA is TGTGCCAGCAGTTACCCCGGACGGTGGGGGAACACCATATATTTT.

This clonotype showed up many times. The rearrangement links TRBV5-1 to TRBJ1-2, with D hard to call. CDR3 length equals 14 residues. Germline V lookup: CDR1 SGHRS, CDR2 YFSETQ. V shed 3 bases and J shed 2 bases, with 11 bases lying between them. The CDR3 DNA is TGCGCCAGCAGCTACCTGGGGTGGAACTATGGCTACACCTTC. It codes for CASSYLGWNYGYTF.